This TCR beta chain appears in the sequencing data of a study of blood T cells in healthy people across ages. General study findings and limits: In long-lived donors, naive CD4+ cell counts and diversity exceeded those of aged donors.

V shed 5 bases and J 2 bases; nucleotides not matched to a gene: 9. The length of the CDR3 is 16 residues. Germline CDR1 and CDR2: MNHEY and SMNVEV (reference sequence). Of note for this clonotype: The antigen is undetermined.

It was with a sample-barcoded 5' primer and a J-beta primer mix that a second PCR of roughly 7 to 12 cycles was run. TCRdb recomputed calls from the 5' RACE reads with MiXCR, one row per CDR3 protein. The data hold 790,000 or so distinct CDR3 sequences, with 56% observed a single time. This chain connects TRBV27 to TRBJ2-4; the match to TRBD1 covers 7 bases. Sample: blood. The sequence derives from a middle-aged man in good health. CDR3 DNA sequence: TGTGCCAGCAGTCCTAAAGGGGGCTGGACCAAAAACATTCAGTACTTC. This sequence encodes CASSPKGGWTKNIQYF.